This TCR beta chain stems from a study of blood T cell repertoires in COVID-19. Study overall: PBMCs, B-cell-depleted T cells, or T cells provided the cDNA or gDNA that made up the material.

Seattle-derived patients entered the study during active infection and were followed longitudinally. Study processing details: Reference gene primer amplification gave nucleated cell count estimates. The method was immunoSEQ multiplex PCR; TCRdb's version includes in-frame clones alone and lacks a portion of them. V and J calls and clone size come straight from that table; D and trimming were deduced from the DNA. The sample carries some 250,000 clones, roughly nine tenths recorded once. CDR1 and CDR2 (germline): MNHEY, SMNVEV (reference sequence). CDR3 length equals 14 residues. With 5 bases removed from V and 4 bases from J, the gap between germline ends came to 14 bases.

The chain joins TRBV27 to TRBJ1-1; no definite D call. Sequencing used peripheral blood. The sequence came from a woman in her twenties or thirties with COVID-19, enrolled during active disease. CDR3 bases: TGTGCCAGCAGTCGGGTGGGTGTAGTCACTGAAGCTTTCTTT. Protein sequence: CASSRVGVVTEAFF.